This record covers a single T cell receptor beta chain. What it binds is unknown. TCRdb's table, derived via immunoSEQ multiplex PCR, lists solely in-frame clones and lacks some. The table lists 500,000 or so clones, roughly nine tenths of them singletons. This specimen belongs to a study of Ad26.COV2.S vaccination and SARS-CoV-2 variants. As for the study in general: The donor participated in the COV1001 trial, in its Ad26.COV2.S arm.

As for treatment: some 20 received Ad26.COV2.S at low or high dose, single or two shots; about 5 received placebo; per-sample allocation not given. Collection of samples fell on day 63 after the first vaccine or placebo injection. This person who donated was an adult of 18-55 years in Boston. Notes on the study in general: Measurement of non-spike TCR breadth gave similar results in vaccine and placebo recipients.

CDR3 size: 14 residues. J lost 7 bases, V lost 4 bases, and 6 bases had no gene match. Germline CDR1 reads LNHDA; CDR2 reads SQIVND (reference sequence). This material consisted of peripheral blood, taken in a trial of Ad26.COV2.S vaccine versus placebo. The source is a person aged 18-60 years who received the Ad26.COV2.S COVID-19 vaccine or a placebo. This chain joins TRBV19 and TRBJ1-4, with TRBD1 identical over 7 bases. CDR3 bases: TGTGCCAGTAGTAAGGACAGGATAATTGAAAAACTGTTTTTT. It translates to CASSKDRIIEKLFF. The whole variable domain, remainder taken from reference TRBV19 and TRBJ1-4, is DGGITQSPKYLFRKEGQNVTLSCEQNLNHDAMYWYRQDPGQGLRLIYYSQIVNDFQKGDIAEGYSVSREKKESFPLTVTSAQKNPTAFYLCASSKDRIIEKLFFGSGTQLSVL.